This T cell receptor (beta chain) came from a study of T cell responses to AZD1222 COVID-19 vaccine. Findings and limits, study-wide: Most donors were white British, females outnumbered males, and clonal diversity was possibly underestimated. As reported, nearly half of all spike-specific TCRs target variant regions that are unmutated. Increases in Spike-specific TCR breadth and depth were seen after two AZD1222 doses.

Data came from immunoSEQ multiplex PCR; TCRdb stores just in-frame clones and leaves some out. Among over 100,000 clones listed, about nine tenths were seen once. About this clone itself: What it binds is unknown.

Timing groups of about 4 and about 12 weeks for second doses were pooled. The length of the CDR3 is 13 residues. Between the trimmed V and J ends, which lost 5 bases and 9 bases, there was a span of 14 bases. The germline V gene encodes CDR1 MNHEY and CDR2 SVGAGI. The sequenced sample was peripheral blood, obtained 28 days after the second AZD1222 dose. V and J are TRBV6-5 and TRBJ1-5; D might be TRBD1 (6 bases). This sequence originates from an adult who received the AZD1222 COVID-19 vaccine. The CDR3 here is CASSTGSGRPQHF. The CDR3, as DNA: TGTGCCAGCAGTACAGGGTCGGGACGGCCCCAGCATTTT.